A single TCR beta chain is shown here with its context. No antigen is known for it. This specimen comes from a study of cytomegalovirus exposure and HLA in healthy donors. The PCR used 60 Vbeta and 13 Jbeta primers. Produced via immunoSEQ multiplex PCR; TCRdb's table is partial and in-frame only. The table has approximately 240,000 clones, around 89% seen once. Trimming pared 1 base from V and 6 bases from J, leaving 4 bases between. The CDR3 sequence is 12 residues long. Germline V lookup: CDR1 MGHRA, CDR2 YSYEKL. Study-level results: Fewer N-insertions than the approximately 700-donor mean were reportedly shown by an Asian-associated ancestry cluster in a later analysis. The authors enumerated roughly 180 TCR beta chains as linked to cytomegalovirus. By HLA locus, TCR association rates varied in a later analysis, with DRB1 showing the most and HLA-C the fewest.

The rearrangement joins TRBV4-1 to TRBJ2-1; unclear D gene. Sequences were obtained from PBMCs. This TCR came from a woman aged 18-29 years in good health and CMV-seronegative. The CDR3 loop reads CASSQVSNEQFF. The CDR3 region has the DNA TGCGCCAGCAGCCAAGTATCCAATGAGCAGTTCTTC.